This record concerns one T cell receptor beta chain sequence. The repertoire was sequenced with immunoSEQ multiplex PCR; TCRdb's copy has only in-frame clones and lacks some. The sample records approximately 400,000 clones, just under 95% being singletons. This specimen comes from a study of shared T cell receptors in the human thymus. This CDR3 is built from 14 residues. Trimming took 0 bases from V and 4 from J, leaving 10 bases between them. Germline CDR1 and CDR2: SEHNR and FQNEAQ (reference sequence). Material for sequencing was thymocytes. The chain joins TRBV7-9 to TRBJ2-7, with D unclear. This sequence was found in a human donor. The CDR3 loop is CASSLARDWYEQYF. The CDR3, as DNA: TGTGCCAGCAGCTTAGCCCGAGACTGGTACGAGCAGTACTTC.